The 29 T cell receptor beta chains given below trace back to one sample, sequenced in a study of cytomegalovirus exposure and HLA in healthy donors (dated by TCRdb to the late 2010s). Libraries were prepared through the immunoSEQ multiplex PCR assay. The multiplex PCR relied on a mix of 60 forward primers for TCR Vbeta segments and 13 reverse primers for TCR Jbeta segments. TCRdb's version of the immuneACCESS table is confined to in-frame rearrangements and falls short of the full clone set. An unresolved V gene accounts for under half of the shortfall where checked; the remainder is of unknown origin. The sample table lists 95,000 to 150,000 clones, over 75% of them with a count of one. Around 1.5% of the sample is in the top ten clones. What was sequenced was PBMCs. The receptors here all came from a woman aged 18-29 years in good health and CMV-seronegative.

The count of this clone is one. V usage is TRBV27 and J usage is TRBJ2-2, with D possibly TRBD1 on 6 matching bases. The CDR3 covers 16 residues. Germline loops: CDR1 MNHEY, CDR2 SMNVEV (reference sequence). Between the trimmed V and J ends, which lost 0 bases and 4 bases, there was a span of 12 bases. The DNA of the CDR3 is TGTGCCAGCAGTTTATCGGCAGGGGTTAGCACCGGGGAGCTGTTTTTT. Translating it yields CASSLSAGVSTGELFF.

The chain couples TRBV6-4 to TRBJ2-7, with 7 bases matching TRBD2. Per the germline V gene, CDR1 is MRHNA and CDR2 is SNTAGT. Unmatched junction bases numbered 9, after V lost 9 bases and J lost 7 bases. The CDR3 totals 12 residues. CDR3 loop: CARGLPSWEQYF. CDR3 nucleotides: TGTGCCAGGGGACTACCTTCCTGGGAGCAGTACTTC.

V gene TRBV5-1 combines with J gene TRBJ2-3; TRBD1 agrees at 8 bases. V gave up 4 bases and J gave up 1 base; unmatched junction bases: 5. The V gene's germline CDR1 is SGHRS and CDR2 YFSETQ. The CDR3 sequence is 15 residues long. CDR3: CASSRMGQGTDTQYF. The CDR3 bases are TGCGCCAGCAGCCGGATGGGACAGGGCACAGATACGCAGTATTTT.

This clone was detected once. The chain combines TRBV5-1 with TRBJ1-4; TRBD1 might be the D (6 bases). Germline V gene lookup returns CDR1 SGHRS and CDR2 YFSETQ. The CDR3 length is 17 residues. V was shortened by 0 bases and J by 0 bases, with 12 bases between the two germline ends. In DNA, the CDR3 is TGCGCCAGCAGCTTGGCGGGGGGGGGCGCAACTAATGAAAAACTGTTTTTT. Encoded protein: CASSLAGGGATNEKLFF.

The chain employs TRBV5-1 and TRBJ2-7; 12 bases are a match to TRBD2. Unmatched junction bases numbered 10, after V lost 4 bases and J lost 5 bases. Germline CDR1 reads SGHRS; CDR2 reads YFSETQ. This CDR3 has 16 amino acids. CDR3 protein: CASSPTGLAGYNEQYF. CDR3 nucleotide sequence: TGCGCCAGCAGCCCAACCGGACTAGCGGGGTATAACGAGCAGTACTTC.

The chain joins TRBV5-1 to TRBJ2-4, with 8 bases aligning to TRBD1. Per the germline V gene, CDR1 is SGHRS and CDR2 is YFSETQ. The CDR3 has 17 residues. With V trimmed by 3 bases and J by 0 bases, 8 bases remained unmatched. CDR3 DNA: TGCGCCAGCAGCTCAACCCGACAGGGGAGAGCCAAAAACATTCAGTACTTC. Protein sequence: CASSSTRQGRAKNIQYF.

The V call is TRBV9, the J call TRBJ1-6, with D perhaps matching TRBD1 (5 bases). The V gene lost 3 bases and the J gene lost 2 bases, with 9 bases spanning the gap. CDR3 length: 15 amino acids. Germline-derived CDR1 and CDR2 are SGDLS and YYNGEE. CDR3: CASSAGLPYNSPLHF. The DNA of the CDR3 is TGTGCCAGCAGCGCGGGACTGCCCTATAATTCACCCCTCCACTTT.

The rearrangement joins TRBV4-3 to TRBJ1-4; 9 nucleotides agree with TRBD1. V lost 3 bases to trimming and J lost 5 bases; unmatched junction nucleotides: 10. CDR1 and CDR2 (germline): LGHNA, YSLEER. The CDR3 is 17 residues long. DNA of the CDR3: TGCGCCAGCAGCCAGGGGACAGGGCGAACCCTAAATGAAAAACTGTTTTTT. It translates to CASSQGTGRTLNEKLFF.

The chain links TRBV11-3 to TRBJ2-2; D uncertain. Trimming stripped 0 bases from V and 7 bases from J, with 6 bases between. Germline-derived CDR1 and CDR2 are SGHNT and YENEEA. The CDR3 is made up of 13 amino acids. The chain's CDR3 is CASSLEYGGELFF. The CDR3 region has the DNA TGTGCCAGCAGCTTAGAATACGGCGGGGAGCTGTTTTTT.

V and J are TRBV6-6 and TRBJ1-1, with D perhaps TRBD1 (6 bases). Germline V gives CDR1 MNHNY, CDR2 SVGAGI (reference sequence). This CDR3 is 15 amino acids long. Trimming took 2 bases from V and 2 from J, leaving 12 bases between them. This chain's CDR3 is CASSYGGDLNTEAFF. The DNA for the CDR3 is TGTGCCAGCAGTTACGGGGGCGATCTAAACACTGAAGCTTTCTTT.

This chain joins TRBV7-6 and TRBJ1-1; possible D gene TRBD1, 5 bases. The length of the CDR3 is 14 residues. Germline V gene sequence: CDR1 SGHVS, CDR2 FNYEAQ. Trimming took 1 base from V and 2 from J, leaving 8 bases between them. The CDR3 here is CASSLVWGNTEAFF. CDR3 bases: TGTGCCAGCAGCTTAGTCTGGGGCAACACTGAAGCTTTCTTT.

The V and J genes are TRBV5-4 and TRBJ2-5; 10 bases line up with TRBD2. Germline V gives CDR1 SGHNT, CDR2 YYREEE (reference sequence). Trimming cost V 3 bases and J 4 bases; bases outside gene matches: 9. The CDR3 covers 16 residues. CDR3 loop: CASSSLLAGRGETQYF. CDR3 nucleotides: TGTGCCAGCAGCTCGCTACTAGCGGGGAGGGGAGAGACCCAGTACTTC. The whole variable domain, filled in from reference TRBV5-4 and TRBJ2-5, reads ETGVTQSPTHLIKTRGQQVTLRCSSQSGHNTVSWYQQALGQGPQFIFQYYREEENGRGNFPPRFSGLQFPNYSSELNVNALELDDSALYLCASSSLLAGRGETQYFGPGTRLLVL.

The rearrangement joins TRBV29-1 to TRBJ2-7; the D is unclear. The V end lost 4 bases, the J end lost 0 bases, and 10 bases lay between the germline ends. The CDR3 covers 13 residues. The germline CDR1 and CDR2 sequences are SQVTM and ANQGSEA. In nucleotides, the CDR3 is TGCAGCGTTGGTGAGGCCCCCTCCTACGAGCAGTACTTC. Its translation is CSVGEAPSYEQYF.

To note about this clone: Relative to the germline gene, one junction end is altered; a read error may explain this. DNA of the CDR3: TGTGCTAGCAGCTTGGAGTTTAGTGATGAGCAGTTCTTC. Residues: CASSLEFSDEQFF. The gene calls are TRBV7-7 and TRBJ2-1; no reliable D call. The CDR3 is 13 amino acids. Germline assignment: CDR1 SSHAT and CDR2 FNYEAQ (reference sequence).

The rearrangement joins TRBV4-1 to TRBJ2-3; 8 nucleotides align to TRBD2. The V gene end was trimmed by 4 bases and the J gene end by 2 bases; junction bases not matched to a gene: 5. The CDR3 length is 15 residues. Looked up from germline, CDR1 is MGHRA and CDR2 is YSYEKL. The CDR3 region has the DNA TGCGCCAGCAGCCTCGGGGGGGGGCCCACAGATACGCAGTATTTT. As protein: CASSLGGGPTDTQYF.

In its sample, this clone was seen a few times. The CDR3 sequence: CASSRPGTGSPRQYF. DNA for the CDR3: TGTGCCAGCAGCCGACCCGGGACAGGTAGCCCGCGGCAGTACTTC. The chain has TRBV7-2 and TRBJ2-7; 8 bases are a match to TRBD1. Germline trimming cut 5 bases from V and 9 bases from J; bases unmatched to any gene: 15. This CDR3 is 15 amino acids long. Germline V gives CDR1 SGHTA, CDR2 FQGNSA.

The CDR3 loop is CASSLDGGNSPLHF. CDR3 DNA: TGTGCCAGCAGCTTAGACGGGGGAAATTCACCCCTCCACTTT. The chain is built from TRBV7-2 and TRBJ1-6; the D gene is possibly TRBD1 (5 bases). The CDR3 contains 14 residues. Trimming shortened V by 1 base and J by 7 bases, and 8 bases separated the two germline ends. The V gene's germline CDR1 is SGHTA and CDR2 FQGNSA.

V is TRBV7-2 and J is TRBJ2-5, with 11 bases aligning to TRBD2. The CDR3 extends over 14 amino acids. After removal of 6 bases from V and 7 bases from J, the junction contained 7 bases not matched to a gene. Per the germline V gene, CDR1 is SGHTA and CDR2 is FQGNSA. The CDR3 is CASRTSGALGTQYF. Written as DNA, the CDR3 is TGTGCCAGCAGGACTAGCGGGGCCCTCGGGACCCAGTACTTC.

This clone has only one observation. The chain uses TRBV19 and TRBJ1-5, with D unclear. This CDR3 comprises 15 residues. The germline gives CDR1 LNHDA, CDR2 SQIVND (reference sequence). Deletions cut 1 base from V and 0 bases from J, with 7 bases between. CDR3 DNA: TGTGCCAGTAGTATAGGTTCTTATAGCAATCAGCCCCAGCATTTT. This codes for CASSIGSYSNQPQHF. Full variable domain (rest looked up from reference TRBV19 and TRBJ1-5): DGGITQSPKYLFRKEGQNVTLSCEQNLNHDAMYWYRQDPGQGLRLIYYSQIVNDFQKGDIAEGYSVSREKKESFPLTVTSAQKNPTAFYLCASSIGSYSNQPQHFGDGTRLSIL.

This CDR3 reads CASSFGRGSTEAFF. CDR3 DNA: TGCGCCAGCAGCTTCGGGAGAGGGTCCACTGAAGCTTTCTTT. The genes are TRBV5-1 and TRBJ1-1; no firm D call. V gave up 2 bases and J gave up 4 bases, with 12 bases separating them. The CDR3 runs 14 residues. CDR1 SGHRS and CDR2 YFSETQ come from the germline V gene.

In regard to this clone: One junction end disagrees with the germline gene, perhaps due to a read error. This chain connects TRBV18 to TRBJ1-2; weak D call: TRBD1 (6 bases). The germline CDR1 and CDR2 sequences are KGHSH and LQKENI. The CDR3 spans 15 residues. The CDR3 here is CASSPAGGANYGYAF. The CDR3 DNA sequence: TGTGCCAGCTCACCGGCCGGGGGGGCTAACTATGGCTACGCCTTC.

The gene calls are TRBV2 and TRBJ1-2; 9 positions match TRBD1. Losses at the gene ends were 7 bases for V and 5 bases for J; bases not matched to a gene: 14. CDR3 length: 16 residues. CDR1 and CDR2 from the germline V gene are SNHLY and FYNNEI. The CDR3 is CASKRTGTGPSYGYTF. In DNA, the CDR3 is TGTGCCAGCAAAAGGACCGGGACAGGGCCTTCTTATGGCTACACCTTC. Based on the CDR3 plus reference TRBV2 and TRBJ1-2, the full variable domain is EPEVTQTPSHQVTQMGQEVILRCVPISNHLYFYWYRQILGQKVEFLVSFYNNEISEKSEIFDDQFSVERPDGSNFTLKIRSTKLEDSAMYFCASKRTGTGPSYGYTFGSGTRLTVV.

The chain uses TRBV5-6 and TRBJ1-4, with unresolved D. The CDR3 covers 14 residues. Germline-derived CDR1 and CDR2 are SGHDT and YYEEEE. With 2 bases removed from V and 2 bases from J, the gap between germline ends came to 7 bases. This CDR3 is CASSFRGTNEKLFF. The DNA for the CDR3 is TGTGCCAGCAGCTTCCGAGGTACTAATGAAAAACTGTTTTTT.

The chain combines TRBV18 with TRBJ1-5; D is ambiguous. Between the trimmed V and J ends, which lost 6 bases and 3 bases, there was a span of 9 bases. Germline assignment: CDR1 KGHSH and CDR2 LQKENI. This CDR3 is 13 amino acids long. The CDR3 sequence: CASSEGDNQPQHF. DNA of the CDR3: TGTGCCAGCTCCGAGGGAGACAATCAGCCCCAGCATTTT.

The chain carries TRBV7-2 and TRBJ2-5; TRBD2 agrees at 12 bases. The CDR3 length is 14 residues. J gave up 3 bases and V 5 bases, and 1 base lay outside the gene matches. The V gene's germline CDR1 is SGHTA and CDR2 FQGNSA. CDR3: CASSRTSGKETQYF. CDR3 bases: TGTGCCAGCAGCCGGACTAGCGGGAAAGAGACCCAGTACTTC.

CDR3 in amino acids: CASSLGRDNEQFF. The CDR3 coding sequence is TGCGCCAGCAGCTTGGGCAGGGACAATGAGCAGTTCTTC. J is TRBJ2-1 and V is TRBV5-1; D is possibly TRBD1 (5 bases). V was shortened by 0 bases and J by 5 bases, with 6 bases between the two germline ends. This CDR3 region has 13 residues. Germline V CDR1 and CDR2: SGHRS, YFSETQ. The full variable domain, in which reference TRBV5-1 and TRBJ2-1 provide the parts outside the CDR3, is KAGVTQTPRYLIKTRGQQVTLSCSPISGHRSVSWYQQTPGQGLQFLFEYFSETQRNKGNFPGRFSGRQFSNSRSEMNVSTLELGDSALYLCASSLGRDNEQFFGPGTRLTVL.

The gene calls are TRBV19 and TRBJ2-1, with TRBD1 identical over 7 bases. The CDR3 is 13 residues long. V shed 6 bases, J shed 4 bases, and the junction held 3 bases outside the gene matches. Germline V gene sequence: CDR1 LNHDA, CDR2 SQIVND (reference sequence). CDR3 in amino acids: CASSRDRYNEQFF. DNA of the CDR3: TGTGCCAGTAGCCGGGACAGATACAATGAGCAGTTCTTC.

This sequence joins TRBV2 and TRBJ1-2; TRBD1 agrees at 8 bases. The J segment lost 9 bases and the V segment lost 6 bases, leaving 9 bases of the junction unmatched. Germline V gene sequence: CDR1 SNHLY, CDR2 FYNNEI. There are 13 residues in the CDR3. The CDR3 bases are TGTGCCAGCAGCGATGGACAGGGAAGGCGCTACACCTTC. Residues: CASSDGQGRRYTF.

Of note for this clone: The junction differs from germline at one of its ends, possibly a read error. The same CDR3 also results from other DNA sequences found in this sample. J is TRBJ1-6 and V is TRBV2; D perhaps matches TRBD1 (6 bases). The germline CDR1 and CDR2 sequences are SNHLY and FYNNEI. This CDR3 has 16 amino acids. The CDR3 spells CASTQGLGSYNSPLHF. Written as DNA, the CDR3 is TGTGCTAGCACCCAGGGGTTAGGCTCCTATAATTCACCCCTCCACTTT.